This TCR beta chain was captured in a study of PD-1 blockade in classical Hodgkin lymphoma. The study, taken as a whole, reports: When nivolumab was started under 1 year after ASCT, patients were excluded.

This table comes from immunoSEQ multiplex PCR, and its TCRdb copy is limited to in-frame clones, with some not included. The sample yields roughly 30,000 clones, about 81% seen once. Described time point: cycle 4 day 1 (C4D1), after 6 weeks of nivolumab. Each patient relapsed following autologous stem cell transplantation, and prior brentuximab vedotin exposure differed. With respect to this clone: The antigen remains undetermined.

Trimming took off 4 bases at V and 4 bases at J, with 7 bases between the two ends. The CDR3 is 12 amino acids. The germline CDR1 and CDR2 sequences are SNHLY and FYNNEI. The sequencing used peripheral blood mononuclear cells (PBMCs), collected before the fourth cycle of nivolumab. The TCR originated in a human donor with classical Hodgkin lymphoma. The rearrangement uses TRBV2 and TRBJ2-5; D remains unclear. For the CDR3, the DNA is TGTGCCAGCAGTGTCTTCGCAGAGACCCAGTACTTC. It specifies CASSVFAETQYF.